Below, 13 T cell receptor beta chains from the same sample are listed, as sequenced in a study of T-cell reconstitution after alpha-beta-depleted transplantation in children listed by TCRdb under 2016. Library construction relied on PCR. The run used an Illumina HiSeq 2500. Molecular barcoding was employed in the preparation of TCR libraries, with unique molecular identifiers being used to normalize TCRbeta repertoire quantification. TCRdb reworked the public reads: Q25 trimming with fastp, MiXCR clone assembly, productive beta chains retained. CDR3 protein duplicates are merged, each entry listing the most common genes and DNA. The sample records hundreds of thousands of distinct CDR3 sequences, 12% of which are singletons. In total, the top ten clones hold about 2.6% of the sample. Sequencing used PBMCs from the stem cell graft donor, obtained from the stem cell graft. The receptors stem from a human donor who donated a stem cell graft to a child with acute lymphoblastic leukemia.

This clonotype has a count of ten or more. The chain carries TRBV7-9 and TRBJ1-1; no definite D call. The CDR3 length is 11 residues. Germline V gene data show CDR1 as SEHNR and CDR2 as FQNEAQ (reference sequence). V lost 5 bases and J 8 bases, leaving 9 bases between the germline ends. In nucleotides, the CDR3 is TGTGCCAGCAGCCCGCAGAGGGAAGCTTTCTTT. Residues: CASSPQREAFF.

The genes are TRBV6-2 or TRBV6-3 and TRBJ2-7; D gene ambiguous. Germline CDR1 and CDR2: MNHEY and SVGEGT. The CDR3 has 16 amino acids. Trimming pared 4 bases from V and 0 bases from J, leaving 16 bases between. CDR3 region: CASSSLTAMVSYEQYF. The CDR3 bases are TGTGCCAGCAGTTCCCTTACTGCTATGGTCTCCTACGAGCAGTACTTC.

Only a few counts were recorded for this clonotype. The chain recombines TRBV7-2 with TRBJ1-6, with 8 bases aligning to TRBD1. Germline V gene sequence: CDR1 SGHTA, CDR2 FQGNSA. V lost 2 bases and J lost 7; bases outside the gene matches: 4. The CDR3 runs 15 residues. The CDR3 protein is CASSLSWTGNSPLHF. CDR3 in DNA: TGTGCCAGCAGCTTAAGTTGGACAGGGAATTCACCCCTCCACTTT.

V gene TRBV11-1 combines with J gene TRBJ2-1; TRBD2 agrees at 13 bases. The germline CDR1 and CDR2 sequences are SGHAT and FQDESV (reference sequence). The CDR3 contains 18 residues. V shed 5 bases and J 3 bases; nucleotides not matched to a gene: 10. Here the CDR3 DNA reads TGTGCCAGCAGCCAGAGGACTAGCGGGAGCGCCAGCTACAATGAGCAGTTCTTC. It is translated as CASSQRTSGSASYNEQFF.

Concerning this clonotype: A junction end diverges from the germline sequence, so it may reflect a read error. The chain is built from TRBV4-1 and TRBJ1-6; D is unresolved. Germline V CDR1 and CDR2: MGHRA, YSYEKL. This CDR3 has 17 amino acids. The CDR3 DNA reads TGTGCCAGCGGCCCTGGCCTCCCAAGCTCCTATAATTCACCCCTCCACTTT. It is translated as CASGPGLPSSYNSPLHF.

In its sample, this clonotype was seen many times. This chain links TRBV9 with TRBJ1-6, with a tentative D call TRBD1 (5 bases). Germline CDR1 SGDLS, CDR2 YYNGEE. V lost 4 bases, J lost 4 bases, and 15 bases lay in between. The CDR3 is 16 residues long. CDR3 DNA sequence: TGTGCCAGCAGCCCAGGGCGGGCACGTTATAATTCACCCCTCCACTTT. This gives the protein CASSPGRARYNSPLHF.

This clonotype showed up many times. The genes are TRBV12-3 or TRBV12-4 and TRBJ1-5; TRBD1 might be the D (5 bases). This CDR3 spans 14 amino acids. Trimming removed 6 bases at V and 8 bases at J, with 17 bases between. This CDR3 reads CASRARTPLEPQHF. CDR3 DNA sequence: TGTGCCAGCAGGGCGAGGACACCTCTTGAGCCCCAGCATTTT.

This clonotype has at least ten counts. The chain links TRBV4-2 to TRBJ2-7; D unresolved. The germline CDR1 and CDR2 sequences are LGHNA and YNFKEQ. Trimming took 4 bases from V and 3 from J, leaving 13 bases between them. CDR3 length equals 14 residues. CDR3 in amino acids: CASSPTVAGYEQYF. In DNA form, the CDR3 reads TGTGCCAGCAGCCCGACGGTGGCTGGCTACGAGCAGTACTTC.

This clonotype has at least ten counts. The chain's CDR3 is CASSQESAGGADTQYF. The DNA of the CDR3 is TGCGCCAGCAGCCAAGAGAGTGCGGGAGGCGCAGATACGCAGTATTTT. The chain uses TRBV4-3 and TRBJ2-3, with TRBD2 matching 8 bases. Losses at the gene ends were 0 bases for V and 4 bases for J; bases not matched to a gene: 6. The length of the CDR3 is 16 residues. Looked up from germline, CDR1 is LGHNA and CDR2 is YSLEER.

This clonotype was seen many times. V usage is TRBV28 and J usage is TRBJ2-1; no firm D call. V was cut by 4 bases and J by 7 bases, with 11 bases left in between. CDR1 and CDR2 from the germline V gene are MDHEN and SYDVKM. The CDR3 sequence is 13 residues long. CDR3 residues: CASSWYAGNEQFF. The CDR3 region has the DNA TGTGCCAGCAGTTGGTACGCTGGGAATGAGCAGTTCTTC.

This clonotype was counted ten times or more. The V call is TRBV29-1, the J call TRBJ2-1, with D perhaps assigned TRBD1 or TRBD2 (5 bases each). The CDR3 is made up of 11 amino acids. The V end was cut by 7 bases, the J end by 4 bases, with 8 bases between. Germline lookup yields CDR1 SQVTM and CDR2 ANQGSEA. In DNA form, the CDR3 reads TGCAGCGCTGGGGGATACAATGAGCAGTTCTTC. Amino acids: CSAGGYNEQFF.

This clonotype was seen more than once but under ten times. As DNA, the CDR3 is TGTGCCAGCAGTTACTCGACCGAACTCAATCAGCCCCAGCATTTT. It encodes CASSYSTELNQPQHF. The chain recombines TRBV6-2 or TRBV6-3 with TRBJ1-5; D remains ambiguous. This CDR3 has 15 residues. Germline V gives CDR1 MNHEY, CDR2 SVGEGT. Trimming took off 0 bases at V and 3 bases at J, with 9 bases between the two ends.

This clonotype was observed many times. V and J are TRBV7-9 and TRBJ2-7; D is uncertain. Trimming took off 0 bases at V and 3 bases at J, with 6 bases between the two ends. The CDR3 consists of 13 residues. Germline V gene data show CDR1 as SEHNR and CDR2 as FQNEAQ (reference sequence). The CDR3 spells CASSLAALYEQYF. CDR3 coding DNA: TGTGCCAGCAGCTTAGCGGCCCTCTACGAGCAGTACTTC.